This record looks at one TCR beta chain sequence and its context. This sample is drawn from a study of blood T cell repertoires in COVID-19. About the research overall: The United States, Italy and Spain provided the acute and convalescent COVID-19 samples. T cells, B-cell-depleted T cells, or PBMCs supplied cDNA or gDNA.

Trimming removed 5 bases from V and 3 bases from J, with 14 bases in between. The CDR3 length is 15 residues. The germline V gene encodes CDR1 SGHTA and CDR2 FQGNSA. Per the original data handling: Nucleated cell counts were estimated from reference gene primer amplification. Assay used: immunoSEQ multiplex PCR; TCRdb lists only in-frame clones, some missing. V, J and clone size are those of that table, while D and trimming were read from the DNA. This sample has 20,000 to 30,000 clones, with under 95% found just once. The rearrangement joins TRBV7-2 to TRBJ1-3; no firm D call. The sequence came from a woman aged 45-59 years with active COVID-19. The specimen was peripheral blood. Written as DNA, the CDR3 is TGTGCCAGCAGCCCCTGGGAGGCGGGTGGAAACACCATATATTTT. Its translation is CASSPWEAGGNTIYF. Full variable domain (missing parts from reference TRBV7-2 and TRBJ1-3): GAGVSQSPSNKVTEKGKDVELRCDPISGHTALYWYRQSLGQGLEFLIYFQGNSAPDKSGLPSDRFSAERTGGSVSTLTIQRTQQEDSAVYLCASSPWEAGGNTIYFGEGSWLTVV.